A single sample is the source of the 22 T cell receptor beta chains below, sequenced in a study of blood T cell repertoires in COVID-19. The assay was immunoSEQ multiplex PCR, and TCRdb's table has in-frame clones only and misses some. The table records roughly 200,000 clones, around 78% of them present only once. The sample consisted of peripheral blood. The receptors derive from a woman aged 80 or over with active or convalescent COVID-19.

J is TRBJ1-2 and V is TRBV25-1; 7 bases fit TRBD1. V gave up 7 bases and J gave up 2 bases; unmatched junction bases: 7. Per germline, CDR1 MGHDK and CDR2 SYGVNS. The CDR3 is made up of 14 amino acids. The CDR3 loop reads CASTKTGSNYGYTF. The CDR3 DNA sequence: TGTGCCAGCACCAAGACAGGGTCCAACTATGGCTACACCTTC.

The chain carries TRBV11-2 and TRBJ2-7; 8 nucleotides align to TRBD1. The CDR3 covers 14 residues. After removal of 1 base from V and 6 bases from J, the junction contained 5 bases not matched to a gene. The germline CDR1 and CDR2 sequences are SGHAT and FQNNGV. Here the CDR3 reads CASSLGQGAGEQYF. The CDR3, as DNA: TGTGCCAGCAGCTTAGGCCAGGGGGCCGGCGAGCAGTACTTC.

J is TRBJ1-3 and V is TRBV7-2; 9 positions match TRBD1. From germline, CDR1 is SGHTA and CDR2 FQGNSA. The CDR3 runs to 17 residues. The J segment lost 2 bases and the V segment lost 6 bases, leaving 11 bases of the junction unmatched. CDR3 nucleotide sequence: TGTGCCAGCAGTCGCGCCGGGACAGGGATCGCTGGAAACACCATATATTTT. It encodes CASSRAGTGIAGNTIYF.

This sequence joins TRBV7-2 and TRBJ1-6; 8 positions match TRBD1. The CDR3 consists of 14 residues. V trimming: 4 bases; J trimming: 9 bases; junction bases outside the gene matches: 5. In germline, CDR1 is SGHTA, CDR2 FQGNSA. CDR3 region: CASSSPDRASPLHF. In DNA form, the CDR3 reads TGTGCCAGCAGCTCGCCGGACAGGGCTTCACCCCTCCACTTT.

The J gene is TRBJ1-6, the V gene TRBV9, with unresolved D. With 7 bases removed from V and 10 bases from J, the gap between germline ends came to 18 bases. Germline V CDR1 and CDR2: SGDLS, YYNGEE. The CDR3 contains 14 residues. The CDR3 loop reads CASGQNVGRSPLHF. As DNA, the CDR3 is TGTGCCAGCGGCCAAAACGTGGGGAGGTCACCCCTCCACTTT.

This clone was observed a handful of times. The rearrangement uses TRBV3-1 (or the pseudogene TRBV3-2) and TRBJ1-3; D gene ambiguous. Germline-derived CDR1 and CDR2 are LGHDT and YNNKEL (reference sequence). Trimming removed 11 bases at V and 0 bases at J, with 20 bases between. This CDR3 spans 16 amino acids. The CDR3 DNA reads as TGTGCCTACTCCTACCCTGGCGGTTGCTCTGGAAACACCATATATTTT. It yields the protein CAYSYPGGCSGNTIYF.

This chain connects TRBV7-9 to TRBJ1-1; weak D call: TRBD1 (5 bases). This CDR3 is built from 16 residues. Germline V gene sequence: CDR1 SEHNR, CDR2 FQNEAQ (reference sequence). The V end was cut by 2 bases, the J end by 6 bases, with 19 bases between. Here the CDR3 DNA reads TGTGCCAGCAGCTTAAGGTCGGCGGGGGGGATCGCTGAAGCTTTCTTT. It specifies CASSLRSAGGIAEAFF.

This chain links TRBV5-1 with TRBJ1-5; D remains unclear. The germline gives CDR1 SGHRS, CDR2 YFSETQ. V was pared by 2 bases and J by 2 bases, with 11 bases between. The CDR3 totals 15 residues. The CDR3 coding sequence is TGCGCCAGCAGCTTAGATGGAGATCGCAATCAGCCCCAGCATTTT. It translates to CASSLDGDRNQPQHF.

This clone was recorded only once. The CDR3 reads CASSGLAGGTIEQFF. The CDR3 DNA reads as TGTGCCAGCAGTGGACTAGCGGGGGGAACAATTGAGCAGTTCTTC. The gene calls are TRBV2 and TRBJ2-1; 13 bases are shared with TRBD2. The CDR3 has 15 residues. V lost 4 bases and J lost 9; bases outside the gene matches: 6. CDR1 and CDR2 from the germline V gene are SNHLY and FYNNEI.

This clone was counted a single time. The chain joins TRBV6-5 to TRBJ1-3; weak D call: TRBD1 (6 bases). V was shortened by 7 bases and J by 2 bases, with 9 bases between the two germline ends. Looked up from germline, CDR1 is MNHEY and CDR2 is SVGAGI. The CDR3 runs 13 residues. CDR3: CASTGQTGNTIYF. CDR3 in DNA: TGTGCCAGCACCGGACAGACTGGAAACACCATATATTTT.

This rearrangement joins TRBV9 to TRBJ1-4, with D hard to call. CDR3 length equals 15 residues. Trimming removed 3 bases at V and 3 bases at J, with 12 bases between. In germline, CDR1 is SGDLS, CDR2 YYNGEE. The CDR3 DNA follows: TGTGCCAGCAGCGAAGAGGCGCGAGCTAATGAAAAACTGTTTTTT. This codes for CASSEEARANEKLFF.

This clone was observed once. V is TRBV28 and J is TRBJ2-3; the match to TRBD1 covers 7 bases. V was pared by 6 bases and J by 1 base, with 4 bases of the junction left unmatched. CDR1 MDHEN and CDR2 SYDVKM come from the germline V gene. The CDR3 is made up of 14 amino acids. CDR3 in amino acids: CASRRQGRTDTQYF. CDR3 nucleotides: TGTGCCAGCAGAAGACAGGGACGCACAGATACGCAGTATTTT.

The CDR3 sequence: CASSSSYLGGGPRNEQFF. CDR3 sequence (DNA): TGTGCCAGCAGTTCCTCCTACCTTGGGGGGGGGCCGCGCAATGAGCAGTTCTTC. This chain connects TRBV6-2 or TRBV6-3 to TRBJ2-1; the D gene is possibly TRBD2 (7 bases). The V and J ends lost 4 bases and 6 bases respectively, with 25 bases between them. CDR1 is MNHEY, CDR2 SVGEGT, per germline. The CDR3 has 18 residues.

This clone has more than one count but fewer than ten. This chain joins TRBV7-9 and TRBJ1-2; D is uncertain. This CDR3 is 15 amino acids long. The V end was cut by 1 base, the J end by 2 bases, with 11 bases between. From germline, CDR1 is SEHNR and CDR2 FQNEAQ (reference sequence). CDR3 nucleotides: TGTGCCAGCAGCTTAGTTCCGGCGGGAAACTATGGCTACACCTTC. Amino acids: CASSLVPAGNYGYTF. Complete variable domain (other parts from reference TRBV7-9 and TRBJ1-2): DTGVSQNPRHKITKRGQNVTFRCDPISEHNRLYWYRQTLGQGPEFLTYFQNEAQLEKSRLLSDRFSAERPKGSFSTLEIQRTEQGDSAMYLCASSLVPAGNYGYTFGSGTRLTVV.

CDR3 bases: TGTGCCAGCAGCTTAGGGACAGGGGGCTTTACTGAAGCTTTCTTT. Amino acids: CASSLGTGGFTEAFF. This chain connects TRBV7-2 to TRBJ1-1; 11 positions agree with TRBD1. This CDR3 spans 15 amino acids. Germline values: CDR1 SGHTA, CDR2 FQGNSA. Trimming cost V 1 base and J 5 bases; bases outside gene matches: 3.

Note on this clone: One junction end disagrees with the germline gene, perhaps due to a read error. This sequence joins TRBV7-7 and TRBJ2-7, with D perhaps TRBD2 (6 bases). Per the germline V gene, CDR1 is SSHAT and CDR2 is FNYEAQ (reference sequence). The CDR3 extends over 13 amino acids. This CDR3 is CASSTSPGNEQYF. The CDR3 nucleotides read TGTGCTAGCAGCACTAGCCCCGGTAACGAGCAGTACTTC.

The V call is TRBV5-1, the J call TRBJ2-1, with D possibly TRBD1 on 6 matching bases. Looked up from germline, CDR1 is SGHRS and CDR2 is YFSETQ. The CDR3 covers 15 residues. V was pared by 0 bases and J by 0 bases, with 7 bases between. The CDR3 DNA reads as TGCGCCAGCAGCTTGGGACAGGACTCCTACAATGAGCAGTTCTTC. Translation gives CASSLGQDSYNEQFF.

The chain recombines TRBV6-2 or TRBV6-3 with TRBJ2-7; 9 nucleotides line up with TRBD1. V lost 5 bases and J lost 2; bases outside the gene matches: 7. This CDR3 is 15 amino acids long. In germline, CDR1 is MNHEY, CDR2 SVGEGT. CDR3 sequence: CASSREQGATYEQYF. The CDR3 nucleotides are TGTGCCAGCAGTAGGGAACAGGGGGCCACCTACGAGCAGTACTTC.

The sample holds one count of this clone. The CDR3 nucleotides read TGTGCCAGTAGCCTCCTGGACAGGGGCACTGAAGCTTTCTTT. It codes for CASSLLDRGTEAFF. The genes are TRBV19 and TRBJ1-1; 9 nucleotides line up with TRBD1. CDR3 length: 14 amino acids. Trimming cost V 6 bases and J 4 bases; bases outside gene matches: 6. Germline V lookup: CDR1 LNHDA, CDR2 SQIVND (reference sequence).

The chain is built from TRBV7-2 and TRBJ1-5; TRBD1 aligns across 7 bases. The V gene end was trimmed by 4 bases and the J gene end by 6 bases; junction bases not matched to a gene: 3. Looked up from germline, CDR1 is SGHTA and CDR2 is FQGNSA. This CDR3 spans 13 amino acids. CDR3 sequence: CASSSDRAQPQHF. CDR3 in DNA: TGTGCCAGCAGCTCCGACAGGGCTCAGCCCCAGCATTTT.

The chain links TRBV2 to TRBJ1-6; no firm D call. Deletions cut 6 bases from V and 8 bases from J, with 11 bases between. Germline CDR1 SNHLY, CDR2 FYNNEI. The CDR3 sequence is 13 residues long. The CDR3 loop is CASRREVDSPLHF. The CDR3 nucleotides are TGTGCCAGCAGGCGGGAGGTGGATTCACCCCTCCACTTT.

In its sample, this clone is medium-sized. Other DNA sequences in this specimen translate into the identical CDR3. The rearrangement uses TRBV18 and TRBJ1-5; D is perhaps TRBD1 (5 bases). Germline values: CDR1 KGHSH, CDR2 LQKENI. This CDR3 contains 14 residues. V was trimmed by 4 bases and J by 7 bases, leaving 14 bases between them. The CDR3 sequence: CASSLTGGDQPQHF. The DNA of the CDR3 is TGTGCCAGCTCACTCACGGGGGGGGACCAGCCCCAGCATTTT.